This is a list of T cell receptor beta chains from one sample in a study of shared clonotypes between healthy human individuals. Only in-frame clones appear in the TCRdb table, and some are missing; sequencing was by immunoSEQ multiplex PCR. Of about 2.2 million clones listed, 80% to 95% are singletons. The material sequenced was naive CD8+ T cells from PBMCs. These receptors originate from a man between 18 and 29 years old in good health. Some clones in this sample may be carry-over from other donors' samples. The CDR3 runs from the conserved cysteine through the conserved F or W. Each record gives: clone size, J gene, D gene, V gene, CDR3 protein, CDR3 DNA. A D gene is named only where the DNA matches it firmly. Clone size, where shown, is once, few, many, or a class for clones that have expanded.

clone_size: .
j_call: TRBJ2-7
d_call: .
v_call: TRBV4-1
cdr3_aa: CASSQSSSEQYF
cdr3_nt: TGCGCCAGCAGCCAATCTAGCAGCGAGCAGTACTTC

clone_size: .
j_call: TRBJ1-2
d_call: .
v_call: TRBV4-2
cdr3_aa: CASSQEAGANYGYTF
cdr3_nt: TGTGCCAGCAGCCAAGAGGCAGGGGCTAACTATGGCTACACCTTC

clone_size: .
j_call: TRBJ2-7
d_call: .
v_call: TRBV27
cdr3_aa: CASTGGHEQYF
cdr3_nt: TGTGCCAGCACAGGAGGACACGAGCAGTACTTC

clone_size: few
j_call: TRBJ2-3
d_call: .
v_call: TRBV7-9
cdr3_aa: CASSPRTVDTQYF
cdr3_nt: TGTGCCAGCAGCCCCCGGACAGTCGATACGCAGTATTTT

clone_size: .
j_call: TRBJ2-7
d_call: .
v_call: TRBV20-1
cdr3_aa: CSASWWDEQYF
cdr3_nt: TGCAGTGCTAGCTGGTGGGACGAGCAGTACTTC

clone_size: .
j_call: TRBJ1-1
d_call: .
v_call: TRBV5-4
cdr3_aa: CASNYGGDRNTEAFF
cdr3_nt: TGTGCCAGCAACTATGGCGGGGACCGGAACACTGAAGCTTTCTTT

clone_size: .
j_call: TRBJ2-7
d_call: .
v_call: TRBV7-9
cdr3_aa: CASSWQGFPYEQYF
cdr3_nt: TGTGCCAGCAGCTGGCAGGGGTTTCCCTACGAGCAGTACTTC

clone_size: .
j_call: TRBJ1-2
d_call: .
v_call: TRBV19
cdr3_aa: CASKLGYGYTF
cdr3_nt: TGTGCCAGTAAATTGGGTTATGGCTACACCTTC

clone_size: .
j_call: TRBJ2-7
d_call: TRBD1
v_call: TRBV28
cdr3_aa: CASSDTRTGEAYEQYF
cdr3_nt: TGTGCCAGCAGTGACACTAGGACAGGCGAGGCCTACGAGCAGTACTTC

clone_size: few
j_call: TRBJ1-1
d_call: TRBD1
v_call: TRBV7-9
cdr3_aa: CASSSPTGGWTEAFF
cdr3_nt: TGTGCCAGCAGCTCCCCGACAGGGGGCTGGACTGAAGCTTTCTTT

clone_size: .
j_call: TRBJ1-1
d_call: .
v_call: TRBV9
cdr3_aa: CASSPASEVEAFF
cdr3_nt: TGTGCCAGCAGCCCGGCGTCGGAGGTTGAAGCTTTCTTT

clone_size: .
j_call: TRBJ2-7
d_call: .
v_call: TRBV30
cdr3_aa: CAWSVRSAFYEQYF
cdr3_nt: TGTGCCTGGAGTGTACGTTCCGCTTTCTACGAGCAGTACTTC